This TCR beta chain is drawn from a study of T-cell reconstitution after alpha-beta-depleted transplantation in children listed by TCRdb under 2016. With respect to the entire study: Using TCR repertoire profiling, the study quantitatively followed how T-cell immune reconstitution unfolded in children after TCRalphabeta/CD19-depleted allogeneic hematopoietic cell transplantation. The paper as a whole reports these results and caveats: In some patients, the high TCRbeta diversity seen at day 60 was put down to recipient T cells and intrathymic progenitors that had survived conditioning. The apparently early recovery of alphabetaT-cell counts about two months after transplant reportedly depended on only several hundred rapidly expanded clones that came from non-depleted graft cells. Over subsequent months, a decline in hyperexpanded clone frequencies was noted, and after one year, T-cell counts and TCRbeta diversity were mostly ascribed to newly produced T cells.

Comment on this clonotype: The target of this receptor is not known. The record has no base qualities; no much larger clone is one base away.

Reading the label with the study, this specimen's treatment or condition is: allogeneic hematopoietic cell transplantation with graft depleted of TCRalphabeta T cells and CD19 B cells. The transplant recipients were children given TCRalphabeta/CD19-depleted allogeneic hematopoietic cell grafts. The CDR3 sequence holds 14 residues, the cysteine and phenylalanine included. The DNA shown is the 42-base CDR3, in frame from base 1. The CDR1 and CDR2 encoded by the germline V gene are SGHTA and FQGNSA. V sheds 5 bases and J sheds 8 bases, leaving 18 bases between their ends. The library came from PCR. The listed sequencing device is Illumina HiSeq 2500. TCR libraries were prepared with molecular barcoding, using unique molecular identifiers to normalize TCRbeta repertoire quantification. Starting from the raw public reads, TCRdb applied fastp trimming at Q25, assembled clones with MiXCR and retained in-frame beta chains. Every CDR3 protein is listed once, alongside the most common genes and DNA of its rows. For this sample there are 95,000 to 150,000 distinct CDR3 sequences; about 23% appear just once. The ten largest account for roughly 10% of the sample.

The origin of this receptor is a male patient aged 2 to 10 who had a stem cell transplant for chronic granulomatous disease, so the T cells may come from the graft donor. The source material was PBMCs, mostly from graft donor cells, sampled 180 days after TCRalphabeta/CD19-depleted stem cell transplant. The sequence is built from TRBV7-2 and TRBJ2-5; the D gene assignment is ambiguous. The DNA sequence is as follows: TGTGCCAGCAGCCCGGCCCTCCTTTCTAGTACCCAGTACTTC. Its translation reads: CASSPALLSSTQYF.